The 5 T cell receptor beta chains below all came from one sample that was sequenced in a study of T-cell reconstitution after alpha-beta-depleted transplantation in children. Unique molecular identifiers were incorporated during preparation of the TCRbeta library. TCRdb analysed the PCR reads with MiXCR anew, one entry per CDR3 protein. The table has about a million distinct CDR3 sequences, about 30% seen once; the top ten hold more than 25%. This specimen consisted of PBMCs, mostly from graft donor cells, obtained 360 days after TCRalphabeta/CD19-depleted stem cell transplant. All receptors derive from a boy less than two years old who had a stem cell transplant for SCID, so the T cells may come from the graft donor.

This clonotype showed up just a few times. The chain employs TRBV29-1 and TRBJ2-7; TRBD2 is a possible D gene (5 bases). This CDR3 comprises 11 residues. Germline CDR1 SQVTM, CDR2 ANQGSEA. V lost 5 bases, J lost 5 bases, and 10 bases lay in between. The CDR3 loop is CSVPGVNEQYF. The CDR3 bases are TGCAGCGTTCCCGGGGTAAACGAGCAGTACTTC.

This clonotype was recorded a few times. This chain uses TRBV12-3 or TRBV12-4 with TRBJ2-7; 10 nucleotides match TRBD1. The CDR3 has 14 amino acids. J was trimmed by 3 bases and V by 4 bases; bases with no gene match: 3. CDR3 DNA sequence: TGTGCCAGCAGTTCGGACAGGGGGTACTACGAGCAGTACTTC. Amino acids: CASSSDRGYYEQYF.

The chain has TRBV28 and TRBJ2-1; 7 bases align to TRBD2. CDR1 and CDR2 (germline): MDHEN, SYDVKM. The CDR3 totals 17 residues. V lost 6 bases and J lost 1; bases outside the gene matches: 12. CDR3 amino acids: CASSHLGGEGSYNEQFF. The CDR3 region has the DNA TGTGCCAGCAGCCACCTGGGGGGGGAAGGTTCCTACAATGAGCAGTTCTTC.

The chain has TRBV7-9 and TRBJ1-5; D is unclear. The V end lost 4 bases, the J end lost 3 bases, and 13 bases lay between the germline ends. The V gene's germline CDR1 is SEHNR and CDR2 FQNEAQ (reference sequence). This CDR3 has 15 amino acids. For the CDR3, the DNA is TGTGCCAGCAGCTATTTCGACGGATACAATCAGCCCCAGCATTTT. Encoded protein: CASSYFDGYNQPQHF.

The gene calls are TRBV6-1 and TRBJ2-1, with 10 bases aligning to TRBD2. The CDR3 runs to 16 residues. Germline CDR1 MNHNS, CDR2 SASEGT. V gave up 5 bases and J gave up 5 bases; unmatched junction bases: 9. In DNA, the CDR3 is TGTGCCAGCAGTCCAGTAGCGGGGGGCCTGGACAATGAGCAGTTCTTC. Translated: CASSPVAGGLDNEQFF.